Presented here are 24 T cell receptor beta chains from one specimen sequenced in a study of T cell responses to AZD1222 COVID-19 vaccine. Only in-frame clones appear in the TCRdb table, and some are missing; sequencing was by immunoSEQ multiplex PCR. This table has fewer than 6,000 clones, about nine tenths appearing once. The input for sequencing was peripheral blood, taken 28 days after the second AZD1222 dose. These receptor sequences come from an adult who received the AZD1222 COVID-19 vaccine.

This clone appeared a few times. The V call is TRBV7-8, the J call TRBJ2-7; tentatively, D is TRBD1 or TRBD2 (5 bases each). Germline CDR1 SGHVS, CDR2 FQNEAQ. V lost 2 bases and J 6 bases, leaving 17 bases between the germline ends. The CDR3 has 15 residues. The CDR3 reads CASSLRSGTPGEQYF. DNA for the CDR3: TGTGCCAGCAGCTTAAGATCCGGGACCCCCGGCGAGCAGTACTTC.

The chain uses TRBV27 and TRBJ1-2; maybe TRBD1 (5 bases). Germline V gene data show CDR1 as MNHEY and CDR2 as SMNVEV (reference sequence). This CDR3 contains 14 residues. V shed 4 bases and J shed 1 base, with 10 bases lying between them. The CDR3, as DNA: TGTGCCAGCAGTTCGATAAGGGGTAACTATGGCTACACCTTC. Translating gives CASSSIRGNYGYTF.

This chain joins TRBV18 and TRBJ1-2; D not certain. Germline V lookup: CDR1 KGHSH, CDR2 LQKENI. Trimming pared 6 bases from V and 6 bases from J, leaving 14 bases between. The CDR3 is made up of 13 amino acids. The DNA for the CDR3 is TGTGCCAGCTCCCCAAGCAGGAGGGATGGCTACACCTTC. Amino acids: CASSPSRRDGYTF.

This chain connects TRBV7-2 to TRBJ2-3, with 7 bases identical to TRBD2. V lost 8 bases, J lost 2 bases, and 10 bases stayed unmatched. Germline CDR1 reads SGHTA; CDR2 reads FQGNSA. The CDR3 is 15 residues long. CDR3 sequence reads: CASRRGGNPTDTQYF. The CDR3 DNA is TGTGCCAGCCGCCGCGGGGGTAACCCCACAGATACGCAGTATTTT.

This sequence joins TRBV5-1 and TRBJ1-1, with no clear D. This CDR3 is built from 14 residues. The germline V and J ends were trimmed by 2 bases and 0 bases, with 8 bases remaining between them. The germline gives CDR1 SGHRS, CDR2 YFSETQ. The CDR3 loop reads CASSLGGVNTEAFF. The CDR3 DNA sequence: TGCGCCAGCAGCTTAGGTGGGGTGAACACTGAAGCTTTCTTT.

The chain recombines TRBV7-9 with TRBJ2-3; D call uncertain. The CDR3 consists of 16 residues. Trimming stripped 1 base from V and 2 bases from J, with 13 bases between. Germline V gene data show CDR1 as SEHNR and CDR2 as FQNEAQ (reference sequence). The CDR3 reads CASSLGAWILTDTQYF. CDR3 in DNA: TGTGCCAGCAGCTTAGGAGCGTGGATACTCACAGATACGCAGTATTTT. Drawing the rest from reference TRBV7-9 and TRBJ2-3, the complete variable domain is DTGVSQNPRHKITKRGQNVTFRCDPISEHNRLYWYRQTLGQGPEFLTYFQNEAQLEKSRLLSDRFSAERPKGSFSTLEIQRTEQGDSAMYLCASSLGAWILTDTQYFGPGTRLTVL.

This chain connects TRBV4-3 to TRBJ2-5, with D maybe TRBD2 (6 bases). V gave up 1 base and J gave up 2 bases, with 11 bases separating them. The CDR3 is made up of 15 amino acids. The germline V gene has CDR1 LGHNA and CDR2 YSLEER. The CDR3 here is CASSQASSAQETQYF. In DNA form, the CDR3 reads TGCGCCAGCAGCCAAGCGTCTAGCGCTCAAGAGACCCAGTACTTC.

J is TRBJ2-5 and V is TRBV5-6, with D perhaps TRBD2 (5 bases). Trimming removed 3 bases at V and 1 base at J, with 13 bases between. This CDR3 is 15 amino acids long. CDR1 and CDR2 from the germline V gene are SGHDT and YYEEEE. CDR3 in amino acids: CASSSSSGFQETQYF. The CDR3 DNA is TGTGCCAGCAGCTCAAGCTCGGGGTTCCAAGAGACCCAGTACTTC.

The chain carries TRBV19 and TRBJ1-4; D not certain. Germline-derived CDR1 and CDR2 are LNHDA and SQIVND (reference sequence). The germline V and J ends were trimmed by 6 bases and 8 bases, with 13 bases remaining between them. This CDR3 is built from 13 residues. In DNA, the CDR3 is TGTGCCAGTAGCACCTATGAGTGGGAAAAACTGTTTTTT. Translating it yields CASSTYEWEKLFF.

This clone was seen just once. This sequence joins TRBV19 and TRBJ1-2; D remains ambiguous. The germline CDR1 and CDR2 sequences are LNHDA and SQIVND (reference sequence). CDR3 length: 13 residues. The germline V and J ends were trimmed by 6 bases and 7 bases, with 15 bases remaining between them. The CDR3 DNA reads TGTGCCAGTAGCCCGACACTTCTCTCTGGCTACACCTTC. As protein: CASSPTLLSGYTF.

The rearrangement links TRBV5-1 to TRBJ2-7; 7 nucleotides agree with TRBD1. The CDR3 is 13 residues long. V lost 6 bases and J lost 0; bases outside the gene matches: 3. In germline, CDR1 is SGHRS, CDR2 YFSETQ. Here the CDR3 DNA reads TGCGCCAGCACCCGGGACAGCTCCTACGAGCAGTACTTC. It is translated as CASTRDSSYEQYF.

The rearrangement links TRBV18 to TRBJ2-3, with 7 bases that match TRBD2. The CDR3 covers 16 residues. With V trimmed by 4 bases and J by 0 bases, 7 bases remained unmatched. Germline loops: CDR1 KGHSH, CDR2 LQKENI. CDR3 protein: CASSRASGASTDTQYF. The CDR3 nucleotides read TGTGCCAGCTCACGGGCCAGCGGGGCTAGCACAGATACGCAGTATTTT.

This sequence joins TRBV2 and TRBJ1-4; D call uncertain. Looked up from germline, CDR1 is SNHLY and CDR2 is FYNNEI. CDR3 size: 12 residues. The V end was cut by 10 bases, the J end by 5 bases, with 11 bases between. The CDR3 region has the DNA TGTGCCATCGTCGGGAGAAATGAAAAACTGTTTTTT. It yields the protein CAIVGRNEKLFF.

The chain combines TRBV28 with TRBJ1-6; 7 bases fit TRBD1. J gave up 3 bases and V 7 bases, and 9 bases lay outside the gene matches. CDR1 and CDR2 (germline): MDHEN, SYDVKM. The CDR3 runs to 16 residues. For the CDR3, the DNA is TGTGCCAGCACCAAACAGGGGATAGGCTATAATTCACCCCTCCACTTT. Protein sequence: CASTKQGIGYNSPLHF.

V and J are TRBV7-9 and TRBJ1-1; unclear D gene. Between the trimmed V and J ends, which lost 5 bases and 7 bases, there was a span of 11 bases. The CDR3 contains 12 residues. The germline CDR1 and CDR2 sequences are SEHNR and FQNEAQ (reference sequence). The CDR3 sequence is CASSIRGNEAFF. CDR3 coding DNA: TGTGCCAGCAGCATCCGGGGTAATGAAGCTTTCTTT.

V usage is TRBV28 and J usage is TRBJ1-4; D call uncertain. With 6 bases removed from V and 7 bases from J, the gap between germline ends came to 6 bases. The CDR3 runs to 11 residues. The germline V gene has CDR1 MDHEN and CDR2 SYDVKM. The CDR3 DNA follows: TGTGCCAGCAGCTCGAGTGAAAAACTGTTTTTT. This encodes CASSSSEKLFF.

The rearrangement links TRBV7-2 to TRBJ1-5; D is perhaps TRBD1 (5 bases). Deletions cut 1 base from V and 9 bases from J, with 13 bases between. This CDR3 comprises 14 residues. Germline-derived CDR1 and CDR2 are SGHTA and FQGNSA. CDR3 sequence (DNA): TGTGCCAGCAGCTTAGACGGCCTAGGGACGCCCCAGCATTTT. This sequence encodes CASSLDGLGTPQHF.

The V gene is TRBV6-5, the J gene TRBJ2-7; 9 bases match TRBD1. J was trimmed by 4 bases and V by 0 bases; bases with no gene match: 4. The CDR3 spans 15 residues. Germline CDR1 reads MNHEY; CDR2 reads SVGAGI. In DNA, the CDR3 is TGTGCCAGCAGTTACTCATTGGACAGGGGTTACGAGCAGTACTTC. It yields the protein CASSYSLDRGYEQYF.

The chain employs TRBV28 and TRBJ1-1; tentatively, D is TRBD1 (5 bases). V lost 8 bases and J lost 1, with 11 bases in between. This CDR3 is built from 13 residues. Germline values: CDR1 MDHEN, CDR2 SYDVKM. The DNA for the CDR3 is TGTGCCAGCCTGGGGCGCCAGAACACTGAAGCTTTCTTT. Amino acids: CASLGRQNTEAFF.

The V call is TRBV7-9, the J call TRBJ1-3; TRBD1 agrees at 9 bases. The CDR3 sequence is 16 residues long. After removal of 0 bases from V and 3 bases from J, the junction contained 3 bases not matched to a gene. Germline loops: CDR1 SEHNR, CDR2 FQNEAQ (reference sequence). Here the CDR3 reads CASSLADRGFGNTIYF. The CDR3 DNA follows: TGTGCCAGCAGCTTAGCCGACAGGGGGTTTGGAAACACCATATATTTT.

This chain joins TRBV6-5 and TRBJ2-1; D not resolved. This CDR3 has 14 residues. Trimming removed 2 bases from V and 4 bases from J, with 9 bases in between. From germline, CDR1 is MNHEY and CDR2 SVGAGI. CDR3 loop: CASSYGIFYNEQFF. The CDR3 DNA reads as TGTGCCAGCAGTTACGGAATTTTTTACAATGAGCAGTTCTTC.

The chain joins TRBV7-9 to TRBJ1-5, with 10 bases identical to TRBD1. Germline V lookup: CDR1 SEHNR, CDR2 FQNEAQ (reference sequence). The CDR3 has 19 amino acids. Trimming removed 1 base from V and 0 bases from J; junction bases left unmatched: 9. The CDR3 sequence: CASSLEVLGQGYSNQPQHF. For the CDR3, the DNA is TGTGCCAGCAGCTTAGAGGTCCTGGGACAGGGGTATAGCAATCAGCCCCAGCATTTT. The variable domain in full, with the rest retrieved from reference TRBV7-9 and TRBJ1-5, is DTGVSQNPRHKITKRGQNVTFRCDPISEHNRLYWYRQTLGQGPEFLTYFQNEAQLEKSRLLSDRFSAERPKGSFSTLEIQRTEQGDSAMYLCASSLEVLGQGYSNQPQHFGDGTRLSIL.

This chain's CDR3 is CASSQGGARSPLHF. In nucleotides, the CDR3 is TGTGCCAGCAGCCAGGGCGGGGCCCGGTCACCCCTCCACTTT. The chain joins TRBV3-1 (or the pseudogene TRBV3-2) to TRBJ1-6, with D perhaps TRBD1 (5 bases). The CDR3 runs 14 residues. The V end lost 3 bases, the J end lost 10 bases, and 13 bases lay between the germline ends. CDR1 is LGHDT and CDR2 is YNNKEL in the germline V gene (reference sequence).

The chain links TRBV5-1 to TRBJ2-5; the match to TRBD1 covers 7 bases. The CDR3 is 14 residues long. CDR1 and CDR2 (germline): SGHRS, YFSETQ. Trimming cost V 4 bases and J 5 bases; bases outside gene matches: 8. This chain's CDR3 is CASSKRTGGETQYF. The CDR3 bases are TGCGCCAGCAGCAAAAGGACAGGAGGCGAGACCCAGTACTTC.